The subject of this entry is one T cell receptor (beta chain). Clones were sequenced by immunoSEQ multiplex PCR, and TCRdb holds only the in-frame ones, with some missing. The sample gives over 60,000 clones, 70% to 80% of which show up once; roughly 7% is in the top ten. Time point here: blood 2 weeks post-SBRT. Sample treatment: 15 Gy SBRT to primary tumor, nephrectomy 4 weeks later. The data belong to a study of radiation and T cells in renal cell carcinoma. On the study more broadly: Nephrectomy followed 15 Gy stereotactic body radiation by 4 weeks.

Trimming shortened V by 1 base and J by 0 bases, and 10 bases separated the two germline ends. The germline V gene encodes CDR1 LGHNA and CDR2 YSLEER. The CDR3 is 15 residues long. This specimen was blood, taken from a patient whose treatment included radiotherapy and nephrectomy. The source of this sequence is a man aged 55 to 70 with renal cell carcinoma. This chain connects TRBV4-3 to TRBJ2-7, with unresolved D. CDR3 sequence reads: CASSQGTTLSYEQYF. In DNA, the CDR3 is TGCGCCAGCAGCCAAGGGACGACTCTCTCCTACGAGCAGTACTTC.